The subject of this entry is one TCR beta chain. Its matching antigen is unknown. Attachment of unique molecular identifiers to individual cDNA molecules was performed in the library. TCRdb re-called the RACE reads through MiXCR, storing one row per CDR3 protein. The repertoire holds about 340,000 distinct CDR3 sequences, with 5.5% to 8% as singletons. This entry is derived from a study of human T cells and chemical hapten exposure. Background on the study: Patients, largely female, had alopecia areata, totalis or universalis.

Study results and caveats: Donors in the study had alopecia, meaning their immune response may differ from healthy people's.

The time point denotes: patch test 1, 2 weeks after DPC sensitization. Described treatment: therapeutic diphenylcyclopropenone sensitization with weekly scalp DPC. Every donor had alopecia and was 18 to 70 years old; all were suitable for DPC. The sample here was whole blood, taken in connection with sensitization to the hapten diphenylcyclopropenone (DPC). This clonotype was sampled from a young woman with alopecia areata. Some clones in this sample may be carry-over from other donors' samples.

DNA for the CDR3: TGTGCCAGCAGCTGGGATAATTCACCCCTCCACTTT. Residues: CASSWDNSPLHF. V gene TRBV4-2 combines with J gene TRBJ1-6; D unresolved. CDR1 is LGHNA, CDR2 YNFKEQ, per germline. This CDR3 has 12 residues. The ends were cut back, 5 bases at V and 5 bases at J, with 4 bases in the middle.